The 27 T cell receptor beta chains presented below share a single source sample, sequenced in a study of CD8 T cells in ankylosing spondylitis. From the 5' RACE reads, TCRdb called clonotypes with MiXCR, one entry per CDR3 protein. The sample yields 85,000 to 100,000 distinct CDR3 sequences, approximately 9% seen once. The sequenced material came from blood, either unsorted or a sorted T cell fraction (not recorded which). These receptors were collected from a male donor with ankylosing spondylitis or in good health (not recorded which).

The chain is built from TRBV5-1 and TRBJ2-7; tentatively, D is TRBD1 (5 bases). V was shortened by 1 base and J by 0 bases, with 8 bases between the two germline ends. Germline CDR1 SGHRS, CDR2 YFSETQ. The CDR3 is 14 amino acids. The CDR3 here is CASSLQGLSYEQYF. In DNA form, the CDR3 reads TGCGCCAGCAGCTTGCAGGGTCTCTCCTACGAGCAGTACTTC.

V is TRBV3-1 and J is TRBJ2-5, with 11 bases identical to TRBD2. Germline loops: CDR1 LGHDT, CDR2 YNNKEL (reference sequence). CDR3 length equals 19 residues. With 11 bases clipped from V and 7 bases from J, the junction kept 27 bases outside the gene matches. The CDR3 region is CASCQEETSGVRYRGTQYF. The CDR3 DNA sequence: TGTGCCTCCTGCCAAGAGGAGACTAGCGGGGTGAGGTATAGGGGGACCCAGTACTTC.

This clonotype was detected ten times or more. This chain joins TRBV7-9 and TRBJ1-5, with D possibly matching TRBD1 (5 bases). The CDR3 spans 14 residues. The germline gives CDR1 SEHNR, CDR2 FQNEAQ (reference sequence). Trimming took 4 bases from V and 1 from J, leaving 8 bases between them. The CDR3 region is CASSSQGSNQPQHF. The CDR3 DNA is TGTGCCAGCAGCTCCCAGGGCAGCAATCAGCCCCAGCATTTT. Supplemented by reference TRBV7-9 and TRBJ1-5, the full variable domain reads DTGVSQNPRHKITKRGQNVTFRCDPISEHNRLYWYRQTLGQGPEFLTYFQNEAQLEKSRLLSDRFSAERPKGSFSTLEIQRTEQGDSAMYLCASSSQGSNQPQHFGDGTRLSIL.

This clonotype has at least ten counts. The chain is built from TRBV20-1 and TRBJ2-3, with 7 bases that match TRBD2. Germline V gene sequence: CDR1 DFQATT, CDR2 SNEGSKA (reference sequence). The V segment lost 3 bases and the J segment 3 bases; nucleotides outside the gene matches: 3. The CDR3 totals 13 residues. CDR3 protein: CSASRGGTDTQYF. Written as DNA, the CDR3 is TGCAGTGCTAGTCGCGGGGGAACAGATACGCAGTATTTT.

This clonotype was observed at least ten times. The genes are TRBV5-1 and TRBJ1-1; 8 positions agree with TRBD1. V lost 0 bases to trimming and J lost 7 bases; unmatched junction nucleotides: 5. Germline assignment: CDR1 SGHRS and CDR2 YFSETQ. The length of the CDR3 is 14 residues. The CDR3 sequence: CASSLGPGGYEAFF. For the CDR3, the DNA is TGCGCCAGCAGCTTGGGGCCAGGGGGCTATGAAGCTTTCTTT.

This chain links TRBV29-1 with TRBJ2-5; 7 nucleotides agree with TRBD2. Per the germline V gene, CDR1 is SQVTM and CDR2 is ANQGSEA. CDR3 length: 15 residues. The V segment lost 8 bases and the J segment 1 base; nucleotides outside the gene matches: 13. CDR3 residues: CSSLGPTSVQETQYF. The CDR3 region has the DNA TGCAGCTCTCTCGGCCCCACTAGCGTCCAAGAGACCCAGTACTTC.

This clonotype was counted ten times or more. In DNA form, the CDR3 reads TGTGCCACCGCCCCTCTTCGGACAGGGGATCGGCAGAATGAGCAGTTCTTC. This gives the protein CATAPLRTGDRQNEQFF. The chain joins TRBV27 to TRBJ2-1, with 9 bases identical to TRBD1. With 10 bases clipped from V and 7 bases from J, the junction kept 20 bases outside the gene matches. CDR3 length equals 17 residues. Germline CDR1 and CDR2: MNHEY and SMNVEV (reference sequence).

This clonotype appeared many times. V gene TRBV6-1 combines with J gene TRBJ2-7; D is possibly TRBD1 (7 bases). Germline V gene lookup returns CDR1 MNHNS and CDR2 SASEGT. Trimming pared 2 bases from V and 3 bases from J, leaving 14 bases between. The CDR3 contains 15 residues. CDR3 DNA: TGTGCCAGCAGTGAAACAGGGGACTTTCTCTACGAGCAGTACTTC. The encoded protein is CASSETGDFLYEQYF.

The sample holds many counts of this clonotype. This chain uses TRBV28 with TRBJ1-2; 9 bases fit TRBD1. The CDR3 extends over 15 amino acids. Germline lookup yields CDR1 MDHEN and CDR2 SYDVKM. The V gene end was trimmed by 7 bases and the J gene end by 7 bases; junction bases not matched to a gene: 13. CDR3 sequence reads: CASNIHDRGSGGYTF. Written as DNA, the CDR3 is TGTGCCAGCAACATCCACGACAGGGGGTCGGGTGGCTACACCTTC.

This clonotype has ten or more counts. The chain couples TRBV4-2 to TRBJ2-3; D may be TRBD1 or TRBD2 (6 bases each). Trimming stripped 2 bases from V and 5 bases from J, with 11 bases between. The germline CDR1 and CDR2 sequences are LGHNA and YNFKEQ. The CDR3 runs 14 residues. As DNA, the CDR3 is TGTGCCAGCAGCCAACCCGGGGGCAGAGATACGCAGTATTTT. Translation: CASSQPGGRDTQYF.

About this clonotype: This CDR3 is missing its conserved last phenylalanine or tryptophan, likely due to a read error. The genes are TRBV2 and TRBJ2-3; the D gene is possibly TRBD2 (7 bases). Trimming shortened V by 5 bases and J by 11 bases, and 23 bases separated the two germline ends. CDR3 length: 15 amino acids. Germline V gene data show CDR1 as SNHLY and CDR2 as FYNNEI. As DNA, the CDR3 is TGTGCCAGCAGTCTGTCGGGGGGCACAGTCTCGAAGCAGTATTAT. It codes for CASSLSGGTVSKQYY.

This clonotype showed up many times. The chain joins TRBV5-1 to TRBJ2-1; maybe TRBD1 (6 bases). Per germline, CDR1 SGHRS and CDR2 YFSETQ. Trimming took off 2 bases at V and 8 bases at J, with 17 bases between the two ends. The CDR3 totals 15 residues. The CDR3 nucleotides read TGCGCCAGCAGCTTTTTTGGGGGCGCGATCTATGAGCAGTTCTTC. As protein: CASSFFGGAIYEQFF.

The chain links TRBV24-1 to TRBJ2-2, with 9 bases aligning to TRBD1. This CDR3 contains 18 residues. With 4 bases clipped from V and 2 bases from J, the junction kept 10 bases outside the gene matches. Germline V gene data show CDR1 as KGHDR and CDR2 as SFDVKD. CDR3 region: CATSDLTGTGINTGELFF. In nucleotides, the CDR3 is TGTGCCACCAGTGACCTTACCGGGACAGGGATTAACACCGGGGAGCTGTTTTTT.

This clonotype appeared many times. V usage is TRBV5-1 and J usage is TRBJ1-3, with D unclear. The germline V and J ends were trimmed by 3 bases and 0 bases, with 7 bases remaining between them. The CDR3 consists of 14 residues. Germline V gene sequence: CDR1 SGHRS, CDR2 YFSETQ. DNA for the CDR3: TGCGCCAGCAGCTCACGGGACTCTGGAAACACCATATATTTT. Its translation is CASSSRDSGNTIYF.

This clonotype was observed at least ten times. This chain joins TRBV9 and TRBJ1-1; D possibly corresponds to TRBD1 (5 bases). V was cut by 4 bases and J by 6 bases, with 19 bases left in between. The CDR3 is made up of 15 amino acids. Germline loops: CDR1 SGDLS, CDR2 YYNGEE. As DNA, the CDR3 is TGTGCCAGCAGCATAATGGGAGGGGCTGGAGCTGAAGCTTTCTTT. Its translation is CASSIMGGAGAEAFF.

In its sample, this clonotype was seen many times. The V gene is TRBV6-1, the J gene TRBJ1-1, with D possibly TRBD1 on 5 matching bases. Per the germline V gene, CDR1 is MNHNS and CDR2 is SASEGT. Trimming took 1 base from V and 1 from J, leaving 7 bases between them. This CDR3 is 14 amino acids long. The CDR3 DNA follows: TGTGCCAGCAGTGAAGTCAGGGCGAACACTGAAGCTTTCTTT. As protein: CASSEVRANTEAFF.

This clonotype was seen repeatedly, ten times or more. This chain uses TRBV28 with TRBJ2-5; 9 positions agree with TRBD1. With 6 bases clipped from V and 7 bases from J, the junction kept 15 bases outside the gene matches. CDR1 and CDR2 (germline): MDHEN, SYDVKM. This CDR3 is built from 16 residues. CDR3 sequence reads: CASSYPTGGAFGTQYF. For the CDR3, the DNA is TGTGCCAGCAGCTATCCTACAGGGGGCGCGTTTGGGACCCAGTACTTC.

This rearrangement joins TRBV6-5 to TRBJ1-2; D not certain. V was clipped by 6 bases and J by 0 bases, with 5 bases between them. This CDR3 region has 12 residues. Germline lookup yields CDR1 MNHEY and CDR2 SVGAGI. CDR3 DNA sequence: TGTGCCAGCAGCTTCACTAACTATGGCTACACCTTC. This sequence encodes CASSFTNYGYTF.

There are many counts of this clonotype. For the CDR3, the DNA is TGCAGCGTTGATATTGGAGGGCAAGAGACCCAGTACTTC. Protein: CSVDIGGQETQYF. V and J are TRBV29-1 and TRBJ2-5, with D possibly being TRBD2 (6 bases). With 3 bases removed from V and 2 bases from J, the gap between germline ends came to 10 bases. The CDR3 is made up of 13 amino acids. In germline, CDR1 is SQVTM, CDR2 ANQGSEA.

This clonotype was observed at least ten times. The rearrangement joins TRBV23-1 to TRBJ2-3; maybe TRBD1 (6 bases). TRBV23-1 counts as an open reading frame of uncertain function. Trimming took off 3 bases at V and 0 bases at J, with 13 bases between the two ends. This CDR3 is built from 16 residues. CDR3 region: CASSQLRTVSTDTQYF. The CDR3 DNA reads TGCGCCAGCAGTCAGTTAAGGACAGTTAGCACAGATACGCAGTATTTT.

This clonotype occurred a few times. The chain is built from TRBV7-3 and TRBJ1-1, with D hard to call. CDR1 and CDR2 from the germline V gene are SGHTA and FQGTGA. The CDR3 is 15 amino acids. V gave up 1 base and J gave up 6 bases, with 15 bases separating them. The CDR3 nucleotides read TGTGCCAGCAGCTTAATGGAAGGCGGGATGGCTGAAGCTTTCTTT. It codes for CASSLMEGGMAEAFF.

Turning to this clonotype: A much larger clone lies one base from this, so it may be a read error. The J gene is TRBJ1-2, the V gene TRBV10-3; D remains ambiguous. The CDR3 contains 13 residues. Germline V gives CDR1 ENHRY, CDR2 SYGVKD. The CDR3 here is CAISESGNYGHTF. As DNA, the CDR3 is TGTGCCATCAGTGAGTCGGGGAACTATGGCCACACCTTC.

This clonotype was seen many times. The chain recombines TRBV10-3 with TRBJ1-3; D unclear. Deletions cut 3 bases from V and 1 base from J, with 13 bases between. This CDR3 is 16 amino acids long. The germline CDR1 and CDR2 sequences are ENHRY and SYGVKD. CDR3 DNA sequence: TGTGCCATCAGTGATCCCCACGGGGTTTCTGGAAACACCATATATTTT. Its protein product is CAISDPHGVSGNTIYF.

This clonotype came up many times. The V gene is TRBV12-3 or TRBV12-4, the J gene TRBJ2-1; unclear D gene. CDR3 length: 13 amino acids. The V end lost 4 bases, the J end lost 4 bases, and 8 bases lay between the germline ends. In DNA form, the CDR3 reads TGTGCCAGCAGTTCAGGTCTGTACAATGAGCAGTTCTTC. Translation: CASSSGLYNEQFF.

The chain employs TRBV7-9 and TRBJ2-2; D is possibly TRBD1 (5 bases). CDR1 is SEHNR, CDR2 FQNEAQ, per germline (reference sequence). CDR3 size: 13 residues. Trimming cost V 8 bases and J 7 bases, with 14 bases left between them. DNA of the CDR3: TGTGCCAGCGGCCAGGGAAGGCGCGGGGAGCTGTTTTTT. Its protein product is CASGQGRRGELFF.

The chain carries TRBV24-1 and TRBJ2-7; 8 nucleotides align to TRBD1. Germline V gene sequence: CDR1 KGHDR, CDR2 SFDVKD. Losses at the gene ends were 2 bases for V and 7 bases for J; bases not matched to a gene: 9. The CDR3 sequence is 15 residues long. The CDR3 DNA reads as TGTGCCACCAGTGATTCCCGCCGACAGGGGAGGGAGCAGTACTTC. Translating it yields CATSDSRRQGREQYF.

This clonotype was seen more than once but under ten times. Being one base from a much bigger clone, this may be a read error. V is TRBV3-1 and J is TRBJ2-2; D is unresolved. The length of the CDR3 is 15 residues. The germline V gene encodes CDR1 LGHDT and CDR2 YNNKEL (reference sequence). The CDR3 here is CASTQRPANTGELFF. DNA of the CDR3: TGTGCCAGCACCCAACGACCCGCGAACACCGGGGAGCTGTTTTTT.